A single sample is the source of the 29 T cell receptor beta chains below, sequenced in a study of shared clonotypes between healthy human individuals. Assay used: immunoSEQ multiplex PCR; TCRdb lists only in-frame clones, some missing. This table holds over a million clones, about 74% found once. Sequencing was done on a sample of memory CD4+ T cells sorted from blood. Subset described: CD45RA-negative fraction. These TCRs come from a young man in good health.

The chain uses TRBV19 and TRBJ2-3; tentative D call: TRBD2 (6 bases). Germline V gene data show CDR1 as LNHDA and CDR2 as SQIVND (reference sequence). The CDR3 contains 16 residues. Trimming removed 4 bases from V and 3 bases from J, with 17 bases in between. The DNA of the CDR3 is TGTGCCAGTAGTAAGGACGGGGGAGTGGTGACAGATACGCAGTATTTT. The encoded protein is CASSKDGGVVTDTQYF.

A remark on this clone: This sequence is one base from a far larger clone and is likely a read error. The rearrangement uses TRBV2 and TRBJ1-5, with TRBD1 matching 7 bases. The CDR3 loop spans 15 amino acids. The germline V gene has CDR1 SNHLY and CDR2 FYNNEI. The CDR3 loop reads CATKADRVSNRPQHF. The CDR3 nucleotides are TGTGCCACTAAGGCCGACAGGGTGTCCAATCGGCCCCAGCATTTT.

V gene TRBV4-1 combines with J gene TRBJ2-2; 11 bases are shared with TRBD1. CDR1 is MGHRA, CDR2 YSYEKL, per germline. V lost 0 bases and J lost 4; bases outside the gene matches: 1. The CDR3 is made up of 16 amino acids. The CDR3 bases are TGCGCCAGCAGCCAAGAGGGACAGGGGGGCACCGGGGAGCTGTTTTTT. It is translated as CASSQEGQGGTGELFF.

The genes are TRBV9 and TRBJ2-2, with no clear D. Trimming pared 4 bases from V and 3 bases from J, leaving 10 bases between. The CDR3 loop spans 14 amino acids. Looked up from germline, CDR1 is SGDLS and CDR2 is YYNGEE. CDR3 nucleotide sequence: TGTGCCAGCAGCTCAAGGGTGGACACCGGGGAGCTGTTTTTT. This gives the protein CASSSRVDTGELFF.

This clone was recorded a few times. The chain uses TRBV29-1 and TRBJ2-1, with 8 bases lining up with TRBD2. J gave up 9 bases and V 4 bases, and 8 bases lay outside the gene matches. The CDR3 has 13 amino acids. Germline CDR1 and CDR2: SQVTM and ANQGSEA. CDR3 sequence reads: CSVAIQRGLEQFF. The CDR3, as DNA: TGCAGCGTTGCCATCCAGCGGGGGCTTGAGCAGTTCTTC.

V and J are TRBV5-7 and TRBJ1-2; TRBD1 matches at 9 bases. Being an ORF, TRBV5-7 has a function that is uncertain. V gave up 6 bases and J gave up 4 bases; unmatched junction bases: 7. The length of the CDR3 is 14 residues. As DNA, the CDR3 is TGTGCCAGCAACGGACAGGGGTGGACCTATGGCTACACCTTC. It codes for CASNGQGWTYGYTF.

A remark on this clone: Just one base apart from a much larger clone, this may be a read error. The same CDR3 arises from other DNA sequences in this sample as well. This chain uses TRBV11-3 with TRBJ2-3, with D maybe TRBD1 (5 bases). Trimming left V 2 bases short and J 3 bases short, with 6 bases between. The CDR3 loop spans 13 amino acids. CDR1 SGHNT and CDR2 YENEEA come from the germline V gene. In DNA form, the CDR3 reads TGTGCCAGCAGCTTACAGGGTACAGATACGCAGTATTTT. As protein: CASSLQGTDTQYF.

The V and J genes are TRBV10-3 and TRBJ2-3; D is unresolved. The germline V gene has CDR1 ENHRY and CDR2 SYGVKD. The CDR3 loop spans 15 amino acids. Trimming stripped 2 bases from V and 1 base from J, with 10 bases between. The DNA for the CDR3 is TGTGCCATCAGTGAGGCAGACCGGGGCACAGATACGCAGTATTTT. Residues: CAISEADRGTDTQYF.

This sequence joins TRBV2 and TRBJ1-1, with D maybe TRBD1 (5 bases). Trimming removed 9 bases from V and 4 bases from J, with 15 bases in between. This CDR3 has 13 amino acids. Germline CDR1 SNHLY, CDR2 FYNNEI. The CDR3 coding sequence is TGTGCCAGGAAAGAACGAGGGGTCACTGAAGCTTTCTTT. It translates to CARKERGVTEAFF.

The chain joins TRBV9 to TRBJ2-5, with a tentative D call TRBD1 (5 bases). The CDR3 spans 15 residues. Trimming took off 0 bases at V and 7 bases at J, with 16 bases between the two ends. Looked up from germline, CDR1 is SGDLS and CDR2 is YYNGEE. The CDR3 region has the DNA TGTGCCAGCAGCGTAGGGGGCACCAACGAAAGGACCCAGTACTTC. Amino acid sequence: CASSVGGTNERTQYF.

The CDR3 nucleotides read TGTGCCATCAGTGAGTCAACGGGGGCCGGGTTCGAGCAGTACTTC. Protein: CAISESTGAGFEQYF. The chain joins TRBV10-3 to TRBJ2-7; D might be TRBD1 or TRBD2, each matching 6 bases. V was cut by 0 bases and J by 6 bases, with 15 bases left in between. CDR3 length equals 15 residues. Germline V CDR1 and CDR2: ENHRY, SYGVKD.

This clone appeared a single time. This chain links TRBV4-2 with TRBJ2-5; TRBD2 is a possible D gene (6 bases). Trimming took 1 base from V and 1 from J, leaving 13 bases between them. The germline V gene encodes CDR1 LGHNA and CDR2 YNFKEQ. This CDR3 contains 16 residues. CDR3 region: CASSQGGGLRQETQYF. In nucleotides, the CDR3 is TGTGCCAGCAGCCAAGGGGGAGGACTCCGCCAAGAGACCCAGTACTTC.

With respect to this clone: The same CDR3 arises from other DNA sequences in this sample as well. CDR3 bases: TGCGCCAGCAGCTCTAGCGGGGGGGCCTACGAGCAGTACTTC. Translating gives CASSSSGGAYEQYF. The chain recombines TRBV5-1 with TRBJ2-7; 12 nucleotides line up with TRBD2. V shed 3 bases and J 2 bases; nucleotides not matched to a gene: 0. Germline-derived CDR1 and CDR2 are SGHRS and YFSETQ. The CDR3 runs 14 residues.

This sequence joins TRBV7-2 and TRBJ2-7; D is undetermined. The CDR3 spans 12 residues. Germline CDR1 reads SGHTA; CDR2 reads FQGNSA. V was trimmed by 4 bases and J by 4 bases, leaving 8 bases between them. DNA for the CDR3: TGTGCCAGCAGCTACGCGGTTTACGAGCAGTACTTC. Translated, it gives CASSYAVYEQYF. The variable domain in full, with the rest retrieved from reference TRBV7-2 and TRBJ2-7, is GAGVSQSPSNKVTEKGKDVELRCDPISGHTALYWYRQSLGQGLEFLIYFQGNSAPDKSGLPSDRFSAERTGGSVSTLTIQRTQQEDSAVYLCASSYAVYEQYFGPGTRLTVT.

J is TRBJ2-5 and V is TRBV10-3; D possibly corresponds to TRBD2 (5 bases). The germline V gene encodes CDR1 ENHRY and CDR2 SYGVKD. V lost 5 bases and J 4 bases, leaving 8 bases between the germline ends. CDR3 size: 12 residues. Here the CDR3 reads CAISLGGETQYF. The CDR3 nucleotides are TGTGCCATCAGTCTAGGAGGAGAGACCCAGTACTTC.

The V gene is TRBV2, the J gene TRBJ2-7; unclear D gene. Trimming left V 7 bases short and J 3 bases short, with 13 bases between. Looked up from germline, CDR1 is SNHLY and CDR2 is FYNNEI. CDR3 length equals 13 residues. The CDR3 DNA reads TGTGCCAGCACCGAACCCGCCGGCTACGAGCAGTACTTC. It encodes CASTEPAGYEQYF.

CDR3 DNA sequence: TGTGCCTGGAGCAACCGGGACGGCTCCTACGAGCAGTACTTC. Residues: CAWSNRDGSYEQYF. This chain joins TRBV30 and TRBJ2-5; either TRBD1 or TRBD2 may fit D (5 bases each). The assigned J gene may be wrong: the sequence end matches TRBJ2-7 better. There are 14 residues in the CDR3. Germline CDR1 GTSNPN, CDR2 SVGIG (reference sequence).

This clone was seen more than once but under ten times. This chain joins TRBV19 and TRBJ2-2; 13 positions match TRBD2. Unmatched junction bases numbered 8, after V lost 5 bases and J lost 5 bases. In germline, CDR1 is LNHDA, CDR2 SQIVND (reference sequence). The CDR3 is made up of 17 amino acids. CDR3 coding DNA: TGTGCCAGTAGTTCGACTAGCGGGGGGACCATTACCGGGGAGCTGTTTTTT. Translated, it gives CASSSTSGGTITGELFF.

The chain carries TRBV7-9 and TRBJ1-6; D gene ambiguous. The V gene's germline CDR1 is SEHNR and CDR2 FQNEAQ (reference sequence). The germline V and J ends were trimmed by 2 bases and 5 bases, with 7 bases remaining between them. The CDR3 is 14 amino acids. CDR3 residues: CASSLQQDNSPLHF. The CDR3 coding sequence is TGTGCCAGCAGCTTACAGCAGGATAATTCACCCCTCCACTTT.

The rearrangement links TRBV5-6 to TRBJ1-2; perhaps TRBD1 as D (5 bases). This CDR3 has 13 amino acids. Germline V gives CDR1 SGHDT, CDR2 YYEEEE. V was clipped by 7 bases and J by 4 bases, with 14 bases between them. For the CDR3, the DNA is TGTGCCAGCCTACGCCAGGGCCCCTATGGCTACACCTTC. Protein: CASLRQGPYGYTF. Together with reference TRBV5-6 and TRBJ1-2, the CDR3 gives the full variable domain: DAGVTQSPTHLIKTRGQQVTLRCSPKSGHDTVSWYQQALGQGPQFIFQYYEEEERQRGNFPDRFSGHQFPNYSSELNVNALLLGDSALYLCASLRQGPYGYTFGSGTRLTVV.

The genes are TRBV6-5 and TRBJ2-7, with 8 bases lining up with TRBD1. The CDR3 extends over 15 amino acids. The ends lost 4 bases at V and 3 bases at J; junction bases unmatched: 8. Germline V CDR1 and CDR2: MNHEY, SVGAGI. CDR3 loop: CASSSVTGVGYEQYF. In nucleotides, the CDR3 is TGTGCCAGCAGTTCAGTGACAGGGGTAGGCTACGAGCAGTACTTC.

V usage is TRBV28 and J usage is TRBJ1-3; D not certain. Looked up from germline, CDR1 is MDHEN and CDR2 is SYDVKM. Trimming took off 6 bases at V and 0 bases at J, with 6 bases between the two ends. The CDR3 contains 13 residues. This chain's CDR3 is CASSWYSGNTIYF. The CDR3 DNA sequence: TGTGCCAGCAGCTGGTACTCTGGAAACACCATATATTTT.

This clone was counted a few times. The gene calls are TRBV10-3 and TRBJ1-2; possibly TRBD1 for D (6 bases). Germline CDR1 reads ENHRY; CDR2 reads SYGVKD. Trimming took off 0 bases at V and 5 bases at J, with 10 bases between the two ends. The CDR3 has 14 amino acids. CDR3 sequence reads: CAISESDRAYGYTF. As DNA, the CDR3 is TGTGCCATCAGTGAGTCGGACAGAGCTTATGGCTACACCTTC.

About this clone: This sequence is one base from a far larger clone and is likely a read error. Additional DNA sequences in this sample encode the identical CDR3. DNA of the CDR3: TGTGCCAGCAGCTTAGTAGGGTACACTGAAGCTTTCTTT. Amino acid sequence: CASSLVGYTEAFF. V usage is TRBV11-2 and J usage is TRBJ1-1, with D unresolved. Germline CDR1 SGHAT, CDR2 FQNNGV. The V end lost 1 base, the J end lost 3 bases, and 6 bases lay between the germline ends. The CDR3 consists of 13 residues.

V and J are TRBV2 and TRBJ2-3, with 9 bases that match TRBD2. Germline V gives CDR1 SNHLY, CDR2 FYNNEI. The CDR3 loop spans 15 amino acids. Trimming took 8 bases from V and 3 from J; bases not matched to a gene: 9. In nucleotides, the CDR3 is TGTGCCAGCGGTAGGCGGCGGGGGGGAACAGATACGCAGTATTTT. Amino acid sequence: CASGRRRGGTDTQYF.

With regard to this clone: The sample holds other DNA sequences that translate to the same CDR3. The chain employs TRBV2 and TRBJ1-1, with D hard to call. The CDR3 sequence is 14 residues long. Germline V gene data show CDR1 as SNHLY and CDR2 as FYNNEI. V lost 6 bases and J lost 0, with 11 bases in between. The CDR3 DNA sequence: TGTGCCAGCAGGTTAACAGCCTTGAACACTGAAGCTTTCTTT. This translates into CASRLTALNTEAFF.

Only a few counts were recorded for this clone. V is TRBV4-1 and J is TRBJ2-1, with D perhaps assigned TRBD1 or TRBD2 (6 bases each). V lost 6 bases and J 5 bases, leaving 20 bases between the germline ends. There are 16 residues in the CDR3. Germline-derived CDR1 and CDR2 are MGHRA and YSYEKL. The CDR3 nucleotides are TGCGCCAGCAGTGGAGGGGGAGCGGTGTTGGACAATGAGCAGTTCTTC. Translating gives CASSGGGAVLDNEQFF.

This clone was recorded a few times. V and J are TRBV6-1 and TRBJ1-5; maybe TRBD1 (6 bases). CDR1 MNHNS and CDR2 SASEGT come from the germline V gene. This CDR3 is 15 amino acids long. The V and J ends lost 2 bases and 3 bases respectively, with 11 bases between them. The CDR3: CASSEPGQPNQPQHF. The DNA for the CDR3 is TGTGCCAGCAGTGAACCCGGACAGCCCAATCAGCCCCAGCATTTT.

V gene TRBV19 combines with J gene TRBJ1-1; 7 bases align to TRBD1. Germline CDR1 reads LNHDA; CDR2 reads SQIVND (reference sequence). This CDR3 is 13 amino acids long. V trimming: 5 bases; J trimming: 7 bases; junction bases outside the gene matches: 7. For the CDR3, the DNA is TGTGCCAGTAGTGGGTGGACAGGCCTTGAAGCTTTCTTT. Its translation is CASSGWTGLEAFF.